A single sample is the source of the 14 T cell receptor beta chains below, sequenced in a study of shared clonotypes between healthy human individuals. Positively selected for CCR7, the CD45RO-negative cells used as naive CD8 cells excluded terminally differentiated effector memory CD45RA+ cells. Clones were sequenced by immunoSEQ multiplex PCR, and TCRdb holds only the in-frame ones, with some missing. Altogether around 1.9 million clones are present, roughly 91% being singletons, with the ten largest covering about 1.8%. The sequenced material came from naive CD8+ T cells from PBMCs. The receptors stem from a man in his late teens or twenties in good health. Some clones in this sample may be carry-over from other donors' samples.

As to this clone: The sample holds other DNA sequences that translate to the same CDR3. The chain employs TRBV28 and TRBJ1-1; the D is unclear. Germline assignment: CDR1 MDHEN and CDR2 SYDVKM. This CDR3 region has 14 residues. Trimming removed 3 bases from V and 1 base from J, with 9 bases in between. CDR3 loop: CASSLAGRNTEAFF. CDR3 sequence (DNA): TGTGCCAGCAGTTTGGCGGGAAGGAACACTGAAGCTTTCTTT.

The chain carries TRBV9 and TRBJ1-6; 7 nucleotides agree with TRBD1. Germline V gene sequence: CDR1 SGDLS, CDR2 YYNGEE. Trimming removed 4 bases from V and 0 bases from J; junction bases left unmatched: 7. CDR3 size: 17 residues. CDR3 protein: CASSSTGTSSYNSPLHF. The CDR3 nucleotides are TGTGCCAGCAGCTCGACAGGGACGAGCTCCTATAATTCACCCCTCCACTTT.

The CDR3 protein is CATSRDRGGETQYF. The DNA for the CDR3 is TGTGCCACCAGCAGAGATCGCGGGGGAGAGACCCAGTACTTC. The chain uses TRBV15 and TRBJ2-5, with 7 bases that match TRBD2. The germline V gene encodes CDR1 LNHNV and CDR2 YYDKDF (reference sequence). The ends lost 0 bases at V and 4 bases at J; junction bases unmatched: 2. CDR3 size: 14 residues.

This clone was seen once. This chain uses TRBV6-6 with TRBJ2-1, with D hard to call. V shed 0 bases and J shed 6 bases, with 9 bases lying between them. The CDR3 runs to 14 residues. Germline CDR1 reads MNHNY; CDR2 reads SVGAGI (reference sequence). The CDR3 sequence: CASSYSTGFNEQFF. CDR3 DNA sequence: TGTGCCAGCAGTTACTCGACTGGGTTCAATGAGCAGTTCTTC.

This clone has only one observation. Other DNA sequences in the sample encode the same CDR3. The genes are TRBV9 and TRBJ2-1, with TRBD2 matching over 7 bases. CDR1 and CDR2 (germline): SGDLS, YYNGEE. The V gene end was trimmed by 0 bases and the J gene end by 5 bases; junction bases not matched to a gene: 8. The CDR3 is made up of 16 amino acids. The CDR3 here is CASSVAGLAAHNEQFF. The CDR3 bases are TGTGCCAGCAGCGTAGCTGGGCTAGCGGCTCACAATGAGCAGTTCTTC. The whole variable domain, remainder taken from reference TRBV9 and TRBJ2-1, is DSGVTQTPKHLITATGQRVTLRCSPRSGDLSVYWYQQSLDQGLQFLIQYYNGEERAKGNILERFSAQQFPDLHSELNLSSLELGDSALYFCASSVAGLAAHNEQFFGPGTRLTVL.

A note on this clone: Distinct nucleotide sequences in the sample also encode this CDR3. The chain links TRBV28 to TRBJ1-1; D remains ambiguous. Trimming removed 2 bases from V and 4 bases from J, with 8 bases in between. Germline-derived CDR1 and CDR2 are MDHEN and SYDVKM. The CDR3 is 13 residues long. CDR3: CASSLGRATEAFF. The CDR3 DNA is TGTGCCAGCAGTTTAGGAAGGGCCACTGAAGCTTTCTTT.

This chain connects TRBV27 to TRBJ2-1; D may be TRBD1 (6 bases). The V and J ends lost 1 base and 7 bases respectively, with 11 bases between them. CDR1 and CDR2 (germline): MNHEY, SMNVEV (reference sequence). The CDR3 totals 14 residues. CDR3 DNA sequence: TGTGCCAGCAGTTTATTACAGGGTATTAATGAGCAGTTCTTC. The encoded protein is CASSLLQGINEQFF.

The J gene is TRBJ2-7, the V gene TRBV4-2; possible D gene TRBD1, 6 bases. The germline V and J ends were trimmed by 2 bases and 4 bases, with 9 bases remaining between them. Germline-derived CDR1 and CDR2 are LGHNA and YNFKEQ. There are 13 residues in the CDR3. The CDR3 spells CASSQTRGYEQYF. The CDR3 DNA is TGTGCCAGCAGCCAAACCAGGGGTTACGAGCAGTACTTC.

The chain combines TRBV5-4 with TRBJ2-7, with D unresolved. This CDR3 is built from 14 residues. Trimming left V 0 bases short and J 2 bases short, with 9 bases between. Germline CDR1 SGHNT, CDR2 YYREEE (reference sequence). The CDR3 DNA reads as TGTGCCAGCAGCTTGGGGGAAACAGCCTACGAGCAGTACTTC. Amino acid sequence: CASSLGETAYEQYF.

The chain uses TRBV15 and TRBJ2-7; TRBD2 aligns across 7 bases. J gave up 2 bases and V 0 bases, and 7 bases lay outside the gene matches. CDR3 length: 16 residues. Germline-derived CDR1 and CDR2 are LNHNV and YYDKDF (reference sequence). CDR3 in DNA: TGTGCCACCAGCAGAGAGGCTAGCGGATCCCCCTACGAGCAGTACTTC. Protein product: CATSREASGSPYEQYF.

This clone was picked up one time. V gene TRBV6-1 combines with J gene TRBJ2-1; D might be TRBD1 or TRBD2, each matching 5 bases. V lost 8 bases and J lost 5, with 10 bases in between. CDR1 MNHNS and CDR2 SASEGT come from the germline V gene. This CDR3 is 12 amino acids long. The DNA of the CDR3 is TGTGCCAGCCGGGACCTTCACAATGAGCAGTTCTTC. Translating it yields CASRDLHNEQFF.

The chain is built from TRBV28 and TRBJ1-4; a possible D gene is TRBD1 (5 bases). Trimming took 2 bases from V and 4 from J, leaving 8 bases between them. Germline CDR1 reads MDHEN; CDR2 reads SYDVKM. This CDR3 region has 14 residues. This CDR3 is CASSLRGYNEKLFF. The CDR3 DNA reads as TGTGCCAGCAGTTTACGGGGCTATAATGAAAAACTGTTTTTT.

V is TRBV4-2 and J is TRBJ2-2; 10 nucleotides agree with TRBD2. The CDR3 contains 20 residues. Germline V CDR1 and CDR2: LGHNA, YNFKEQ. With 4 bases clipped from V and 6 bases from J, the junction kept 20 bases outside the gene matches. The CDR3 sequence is CASSLTSGTQFKPGAGELFF. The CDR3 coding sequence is TGTGCCAGCAGCCTCACTAGCGGGACACAATTCAAGCCCGGGGCCGGGGAGCTGTTTTTT.

This CDR3 reads CASSPAPYEKLFF. CDR3 nucleotides: TGTGCCAGCAGCCCCGCCCCCTATGAAAAACTGTTTTTT. V and J are TRBV7-2 and TRBJ1-4; D gene unclear. The ends were cut back, 5 bases at V and 6 bases at J, with 10 bases in the middle. Germline-derived CDR1 and CDR2 are SGHTA and FQGNSA. CDR3 length: 13 amino acids.